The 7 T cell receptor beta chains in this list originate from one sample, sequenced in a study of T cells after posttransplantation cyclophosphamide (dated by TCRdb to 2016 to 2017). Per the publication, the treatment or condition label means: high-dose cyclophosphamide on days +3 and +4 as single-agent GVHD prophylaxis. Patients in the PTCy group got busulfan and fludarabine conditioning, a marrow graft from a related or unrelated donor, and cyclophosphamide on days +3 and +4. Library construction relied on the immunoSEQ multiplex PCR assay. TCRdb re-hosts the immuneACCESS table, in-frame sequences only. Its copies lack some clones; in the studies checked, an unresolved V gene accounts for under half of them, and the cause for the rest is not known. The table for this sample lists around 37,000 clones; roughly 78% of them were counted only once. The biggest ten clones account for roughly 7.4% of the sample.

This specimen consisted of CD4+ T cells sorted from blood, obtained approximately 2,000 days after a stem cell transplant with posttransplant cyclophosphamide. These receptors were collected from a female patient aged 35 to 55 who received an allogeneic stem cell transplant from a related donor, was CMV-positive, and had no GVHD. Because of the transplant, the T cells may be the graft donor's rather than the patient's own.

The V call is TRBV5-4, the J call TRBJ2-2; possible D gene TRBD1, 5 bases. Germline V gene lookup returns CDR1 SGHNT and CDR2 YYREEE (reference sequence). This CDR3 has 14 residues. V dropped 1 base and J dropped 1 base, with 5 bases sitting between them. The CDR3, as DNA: TGTGCCAGCAGCTTGACAGGGAACACCGGGGAGCTGTTTTTT. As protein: CASSLTGNTGELFF.

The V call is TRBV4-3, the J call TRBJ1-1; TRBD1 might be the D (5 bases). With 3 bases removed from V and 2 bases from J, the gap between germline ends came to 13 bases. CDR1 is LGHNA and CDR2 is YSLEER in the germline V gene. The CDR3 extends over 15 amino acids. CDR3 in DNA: TGCGCCAGCAGCCAGGGCTTACAGGTAAACACTGAAGCTTTCTTT. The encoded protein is CASSQGLQVNTEAFF.

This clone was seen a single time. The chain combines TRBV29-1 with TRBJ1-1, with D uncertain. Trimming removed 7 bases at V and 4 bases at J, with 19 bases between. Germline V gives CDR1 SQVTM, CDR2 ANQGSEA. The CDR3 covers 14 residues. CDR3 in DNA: TGCAGCGCCCAACTAGCAGCCGCCAGCACTGAAGCTTTCTTT. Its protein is CSAQLAAASTEAFF.

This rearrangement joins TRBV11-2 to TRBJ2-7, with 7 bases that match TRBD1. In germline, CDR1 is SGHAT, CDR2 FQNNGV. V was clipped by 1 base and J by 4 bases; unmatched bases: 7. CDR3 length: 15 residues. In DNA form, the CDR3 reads TGTGCCAGCAGCTTAGGAGTGGGGACAGTTTACGAGCAGTACTTC. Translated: CASSLGVGTVYEQYF.

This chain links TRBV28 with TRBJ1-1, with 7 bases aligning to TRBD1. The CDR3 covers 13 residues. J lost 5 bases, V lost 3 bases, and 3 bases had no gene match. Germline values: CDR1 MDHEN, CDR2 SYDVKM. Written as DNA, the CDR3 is TGTGCCAGCAGTTTTAACAGGGGTACTGAAGCTTTCTTT. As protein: CASSFNRGTEAFF.

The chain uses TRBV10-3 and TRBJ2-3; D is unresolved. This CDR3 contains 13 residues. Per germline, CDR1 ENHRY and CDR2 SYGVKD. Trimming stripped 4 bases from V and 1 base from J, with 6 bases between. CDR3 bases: TGTGCCATCAGTGGGAGTGGCACAGATACGCAGTATTTT. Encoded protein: CAISGSGTDTQYF.

The chain's CDR3 is CASSTGIEQFF. In nucleotides, the CDR3 is TGTGCCAGCTCAACAGGGATTGAGCAGTTCTTC. The chain has TRBV18 and TRBJ2-1; the D gene is possibly TRBD1 (6 bases). V lost 5 bases, J lost 9 bases, and 8 bases lay in between. Germline CDR1 reads KGHSH; CDR2 reads LQKENI. The CDR3 spans 11 residues.